This T cell receptor beta chain was sequenced during a study of blood T cell repertoires in COVID-19. Authors' analysis steps: Nucleated cell counts were estimated from reference gene primer amplification. Clones were sequenced by immunoSEQ multiplex PCR, and TCRdb holds only the in-frame ones, with some missing. V and J calls plus clone size are reproduced from that table; the DNA served to infer D and trimming. The sample yields just over 150,000 clones, about 93% seen once. The CDR3 is 17 amino acids. Unmatched junction bases numbered 12, after V lost 2 bases and J lost 7 bases. Germline V gives CDR1 SGHVS, CDR2 FNYEAQ.

Sample: peripheral blood. The origin of this receptor is a woman between 50 and 59 years old with acute or convalescent COVID-19. The rearrangement uses TRBV7-6 and TRBJ2-2, with 8 bases fitting TRBD2. CDR3 residues: CASSLLASGSNIGELFF. The CDR3 region has the DNA TGTGCCAGCAGCTTACTTGCGAGCGGGAGTAATATCGGGGAGCTGTTTTTT.